Described below is a single T cell receptor (beta chain) sequence and its context. The antigen remains unidentified. Germline and junction disagree at one end, which may indicate a read error. The data are from a study of T cell repertoires in cytomegalovirus infection. CDR1 MNHNY and CDR2 SVGAGI come from the germline V gene (reference sequence). CDR3 size: 16 residues. TCRdb re-called the reads through MiXCR, storing one row per CDR3 protein. The data show around 770,000 distinct CDR3 sequences, about 27% seen once. The specimen comprised cultured CD8+ T cells from PBMCs, sampled from culture after CMV antigen stimulation. The rearrangement uses TRBV6-6 and TRBJ2-5; D call uncertain. The receptor comes from a human donor in good health (CMV status not recorded). Some clones in this sample may be carry-over from other donors' samples. This CDR3 reads CASSYSKQVLQEIQYF. CDR3 in DNA: TGTGCCAGCAGTTACTCGAAGCAGGTCCTCCAAGAGATCCAGTACTTC.